This TCR beta chain derives from a study of CD8+ T cells in alopecia areata. The overall study: Tofacitinib continued for 6 to 18 months and was then withheld for 6 months.

Alopecia areata patients had lesional scalp punch biopsies and peripheral blood taken from them. The sample holds a few counts of this clone. What it recognizes is unknown. Following RNA extraction, reverse transcription yielded cDNA that acted as the sequencing template. Repertoires were generated with immunoSEQ multiplex PCR, while TCRdb's copy carries only in-frame clones and drops some. This sample has 150,000 or so clones; 40% to 50% occur once, and the top ten carry about 6.4%. Study findings and constraints: An increase in clonality over normal scalp was evident in lesional scalp, especially alopecia totalis/universalis. Among patients, TCR sharing was less clear than in mice, a difference possibly due in part to HLA diversity in the patient population.

CDR3 length equals 13 residues. Germline V gives CDR1 SQVTM, CDR2 ANQGSEA. Losses at the gene ends were 4 bases for V and 5 bases for J; bases not matched to a gene: 3. Input material: CD4+ T cells sorted from blood. This rearrangement joins TRBV29-1 to TRBJ1-2; TRBD1 matches 11 bases. The TCR originated in a human donor with alopecia areata. CDR3 in amino acids: CSVGRDRGYGYTF. In DNA, the CDR3 is TGCAGCGTTGGCAGGGACAGGGGGTATGGCTACACCTTC.